This TCR beta chain was retrieved from a study of T cell repertoires in cytomegalovirus infection. Across the study: CMV infection and matching HLA type were both indicated by public TCR beta signatures. Points from the study as a whole: CMV-specific TCR beta clonotypes restricted by HLA-C were the ones dominating the ex vivo response.

TCRdb recomputed calls from the reads with MiXCR, one row per CDR3 protein. Seen here are nearly 70,000 distinct CDR3 sequences, 22% observed once, and the top ten hold under 85%. Comment on this clonotype: What it recognizes is unknown.

This CDR3 region has 12 residues. The germline CDR1 and CDR2 sequences are ENHRY and SYGVKD. Trimming shortened V by 6 bases and J by 1 base, and 6 bases separated the two germline ends. The sequenced sample was PBMCs, sequenced either directly or after in vitro stimulation (not recorded which). The rearrangement uses TRBV10-3 and TRBJ2-5; unclear D gene. This receptor was identified in a human donor in good health (CMV status not recorded). Some clones in this sample may be carry-over from other donors' samples. The CDR3 region has the DNA TGTGCCATCAGCCCCACCCAAGAGACCCAGTACTTC. Its protein is CAISPTQETQYF.